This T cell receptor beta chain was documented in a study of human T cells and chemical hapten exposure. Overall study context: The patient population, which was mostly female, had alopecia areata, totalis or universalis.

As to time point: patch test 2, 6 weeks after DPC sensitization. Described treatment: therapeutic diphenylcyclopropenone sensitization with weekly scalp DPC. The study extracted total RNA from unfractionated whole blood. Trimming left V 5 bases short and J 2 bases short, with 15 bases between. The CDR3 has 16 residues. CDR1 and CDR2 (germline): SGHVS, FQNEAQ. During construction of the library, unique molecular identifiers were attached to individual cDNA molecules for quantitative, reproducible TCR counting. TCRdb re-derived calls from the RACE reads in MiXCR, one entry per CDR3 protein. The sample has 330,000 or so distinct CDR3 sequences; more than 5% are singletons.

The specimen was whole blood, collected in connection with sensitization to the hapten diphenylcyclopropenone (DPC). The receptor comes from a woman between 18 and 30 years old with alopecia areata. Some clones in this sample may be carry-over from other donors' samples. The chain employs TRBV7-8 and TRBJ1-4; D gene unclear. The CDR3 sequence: CASSPLRVVTNEKLFF. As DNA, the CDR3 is TGTGCCAGCAGCCCCCTCCGTGTCGTGACTAATGAAAAACTGTTTTTT.